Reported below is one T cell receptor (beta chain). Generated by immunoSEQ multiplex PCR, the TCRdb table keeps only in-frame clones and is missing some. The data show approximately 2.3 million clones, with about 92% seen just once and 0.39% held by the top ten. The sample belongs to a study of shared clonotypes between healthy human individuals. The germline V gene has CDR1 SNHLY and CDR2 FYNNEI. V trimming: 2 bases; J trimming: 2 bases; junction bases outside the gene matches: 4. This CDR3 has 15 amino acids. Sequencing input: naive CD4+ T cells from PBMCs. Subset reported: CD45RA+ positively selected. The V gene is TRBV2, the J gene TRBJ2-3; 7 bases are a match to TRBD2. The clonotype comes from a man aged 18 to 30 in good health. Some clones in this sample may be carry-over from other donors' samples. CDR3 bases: TGTGCCAGCAGTGAAACGCTAGCGGACACAGATACGCAGTATTTT. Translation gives CASSETLADTDTQYF.